One sample yielded the 24 T cell receptor beta chains listed below, sequenced in a study of control samples from healthy donors and cancer patients. Sequenced by immunoSEQ multiplex PCR; TCRdb stores in-frame clones only, minus some. This sample has roughly 88,000 clones, with 75% to 95% found just once. The sample was blood. Receptors originate from a man aged 45-65 years in good health.

The chain couples TRBV6-5 to TRBJ2-6, with D perhaps matching TRBD2 (5 bases). The CDR3 spans 15 residues. Trimming cost V 5 bases and J 0 bases, with 8 bases left between them. CDR1 MNHEY and CDR2 SVGAGI come from the germline V gene. The CDR3 sequence is CASSKGDSGANVLTF. The CDR3 nucleotides read TGTGCCAGCAGTAAGGGAGACTCTGGGGCCAACGTCCTGACTTTC.

This clone was picked up one time. The chain employs TRBV7-9 and TRBJ1-5; possible D gene TRBD1, 6 bases. This CDR3 comprises 15 residues. V was clipped by 4 bases and J by 1 base, with 11 bases between them. Germline-derived CDR1 and CDR2 are SEHNR and FQNEAQ (reference sequence). CDR3 region: CASSSGAGSNQPQHF. CDR3 nucleotides: TGTGCCAGCAGCTCAGGGGCAGGGAGCAATCAGCCCCAGCATTTT.

This chain links TRBV6-5 with TRBJ1-2, with 9 bases aligning to TRBD1. V lost 6 bases to trimming and J lost 4 bases; unmatched junction nucleotides: 6. Germline CDR1 reads MNHEY; CDR2 reads SVGAGI. The CDR3 is 14 residues long. The CDR3: CASRATGGSYGYTF. The CDR3 region has the DNA TGTGCCAGCAGGGCAACAGGGGGCAGCTATGGCTACACCTTC.

The chain has TRBV20-1 and TRBJ1-2; 9 nucleotides match TRBD1. Germline V CDR1 and CDR2: DFQATT, SNEGSKA (reference sequence). CDR3 length: 15 residues. V was clipped by 3 bases and J by 7 bases; unmatched bases: 12. This CDR3 is CSASQYTGGKFGYTF. CDR3 DNA: TGCAGTGCTAGTCAATATACAGGGGGCAAGTTTGGCTACACCTTC.

The chain has TRBV12-3 or TRBV12-4 and TRBJ2-1; TRBD2 agrees at 8 bases. The CDR3 consists of 13 residues. J lost 8 bases, V lost 3 bases, and 3 bases had no gene match. Written as DNA, the CDR3 is TGTGCCAGCAGTTTCTATAGCGGGGATGAGCAGTTCTTC. This codes for CASSFYSGDEQFF.

The rearrangement uses TRBV6-5 and TRBJ1-1; D gene ambiguous. The CDR3 covers 14 residues. Germline lookup yields CDR1 MNHEY and CDR2 SVGAGI. Trimming left V 3 bases short and J 2 bases short, with 10 bases between. CDR3 loop: CASSYSVINTEAFF. The CDR3 nucleotides are TGTGCCAGCAGTTATTCCGTTATTAACACTGAAGCTTTCTTT.

The chain combines TRBV21-1 with TRBJ1-2. TRBV21-1 is given as a pseudogene. The CDR3 loop spans 14 amino acids. As DNA, the CDR3 is TGTGCCAGCAGCAAAGAGGGCGGGGAATATGGCTACACCTTC. Amino acids: CASSKEGGEYGYTF.

The gene calls are TRBV2 and TRBJ2-3; D unresolved. This CDR3 region has 12 residues. Trimming cost V 8 bases and J 8 bases, with 14 bases left between them. CDR1 and CDR2 from the germline V gene are SNHLY and FYNNEI. CDR3 residues: CASGVFLGTQYF. In nucleotides, the CDR3 is TGTGCCAGCGGAGTCTTCCTGGGTACGCAGTATTTT.

The chain combines TRBV4-2 with TRBJ1-5; no firm D call. Germline CDR1 is LGHNA and CDR2 is YNFKEQ. This CDR3 comprises 15 residues. V was trimmed by 2 bases and J by 2 bases, leaving 10 bases between them. CDR3 amino acids: CASSQTFSGNQPQHF. As DNA, the CDR3 is TGTGCCAGCAGCCAAACGTTTTCTGGCAATCAGCCCCAGCATTTT.

The chain employs TRBV7-2 and TRBJ2-7; 12 nucleotides agree with TRBD1. Germline loops: CDR1 SGHTA, CDR2 FQGNSA. CDR3 length: 20 residues. V was clipped by 0 bases and J by 3 bases; unmatched bases: 15. CDR3: CASSLAPLGTGGVRYYEQYF. The CDR3 DNA reads as TGTGCCAGCAGCTTAGCTCCGTTAGGGACAGGGGGCGTTCGGTACTACGAGCAGTACTTC.

V and J are TRBV19 and TRBJ1-4; D might be TRBD1 (5 bases). Between the trimmed V and J ends, which lost 3 bases and 2 bases, there was a span of 10 bases. Germline loops: CDR1 LNHDA, CDR2 SQIVND (reference sequence). The CDR3 covers 15 residues. CDR3 sequence (DNA): TGTGCCAGTAGTATGGAGGGGTGGACTAATGAAAAACTGTTTTTT. This gives the protein CASSMEGWTNEKLFF.

The J gene is TRBJ1-1, the V gene TRBV11-2; D is unresolved. The V gene lost 7 bases and the J gene lost 2 bases, with 14 bases spanning the gap. CDR1 and CDR2 (germline): SGHAT, FQNNGV. This CDR3 comprises 14 residues. In nucleotides, the CDR3 is TGTGCCAGCACCCTGGGTGTGATTAACACTGAAGCTTTCTTT. This translates into CASTLGVINTEAFF.

This chain uses TRBV10-3 with TRBJ1-2; perhaps TRBD1 as D (6 bases). Deletions cut 6 bases from V and 7 bases from J, with 21 bases between. Germline values: CDR1 ENHRY, CDR2 SYGVKD. The CDR3 runs to 15 residues. The chain's CDR3 is CAISQPGTRRVGYTF. DNA for the CDR3: TGTGCCATCAGCCAACCCGGGACAAGAAGAGTTGGCTACACCTTC.

CDR3 bases: TGCGCCAGCAGCTTGGCGAGTGGCGAGCAGTACTTC. This gives the protein CASSLASGEQYF. The chain links TRBV5-1 to TRBJ2-7; no clear D gene. In germline, CDR1 is SGHRS, CDR2 YFSETQ. The CDR3 loop spans 12 amino acids. V lost 0 bases and J 6 bases, leaving 7 bases between the germline ends.

This chain links TRBV3-1 (or the pseudogene TRBV3-2) with TRBJ1-6; tentative D call: TRBD1 (5 bases). Germline loops: CDR1 LGHDT, CDR2 YNNKEL (reference sequence). This CDR3 has 18 residues. Between the trimmed V and J ends, which lost 8 bases and 2 bases, there was a span of 22 bases. CDR3 in DNA: TGTGCCAGCCCAGTGTTTGGACACCAACGCGCCTATAATTCACCCCTCCACTTT. This sequence encodes CASPVFGHQRAYNSPLHF.

This sequence joins TRBV12-3 or TRBV12-4 and TRBJ2-5; D unresolved. This CDR3 contains 13 residues. Trimming stripped 6 bases from V and 4 bases from J, with 12 bases between. The CDR3 bases are TGTGCCAGCAGACCTGGACCTCGAGAGACCCAGTACTTC. Its protein is CASRPGPRETQYF.

V gene TRBV4-1 combines with J gene TRBJ1-1; D gene ambiguous. Trimming removed 1 base at V and 4 bases at J, with 10 bases between. Germline CDR1 reads MGHRA; CDR2 reads YSYEKL. The CDR3 has 14 residues. The CDR3 coding sequence is TGCGCCAGCAGCCAAGTAGAGGTTTCCACTGAAGCTTTCTTT. This encodes CASSQVEVSTEAFF.

The CDR3 region is CASNQGLMNTEAFF. In nucleotides, the CDR3 is TGTGCCAGCAACCAAGGCCTCATGAACACTGAAGCTTTCTTT. V usage is TRBV9 and J usage is TRBJ1-1; D gene ambiguous. The CDR3 runs to 14 residues. The V gene lost 6 bases and the J gene lost 0 bases, with 12 bases spanning the gap. The germline CDR1 and CDR2 sequences are SGDLS and YYNGEE. Using reference TRBV9 and TRBJ1-1 for the parts outside the CDR3, the full variable domain is DSGVTQTPKHLITATGQRVTLRCSPRSGDLSVYWYQQSLDQGLQFLIQYYNGEERAKGNILERFSAQQFPDLHSELNLSSLELGDSALYFCASNQGLMNTEAFFGQGTRLTVV.

This clone occurred once. The gene calls are TRBV21-1 and TRBJ2-1. TRBV21-1 represents a pseudogene. The CDR3 length is 15 residues. The CDR3, as DNA: TGTGCCAGCAGCAAATGTAAGGTGTCGAGCAATGAGCAGTTCTTC. It is translated as CASSKCKVSSNEQFF.

This clone has a handful of counts. The V call is TRBV12-3 or TRBV12-4, the J call TRBJ1-1; D unclear. This CDR3 is built from 11 residues. With 6 bases removed from V and 10 bases from J, the gap between germline ends came to 12 bases. CDR3 protein: CASRSRVGAFF. CDR3 sequence (DNA): TGTGCCAGCAGGAGCCGAGTGGGAGCTTTCTTT.

This clone was recorded only once. V and J are TRBV10-2 and TRBJ2-2, with TRBD1 matching 8 bases. The CDR3 totals 13 residues. The junction had 4 bases not matched to a gene; V was cut back by 8 bases and J by 5 bases. Germline assignment: CDR1 WSHSY and CDR2 SAAADI. The CDR3 loop is CASGQGGTGELFF. CDR3 coding DNA: TGCGCCAGCGGACAGGGTGGGACCGGGGAGCTGTTTTTT.

This clone showed up just once. The chain is built from TRBV5-6 and TRBJ2-2; TRBD1 agrees at 9 bases. V shed 2 bases and J 8 bases; nucleotides not matched to a gene: 7. This CDR3 is 15 amino acids long. CDR1 SGHDT and CDR2 YYEEEE come from the germline V gene. The CDR3 coding sequence is TGTGCCAGCAGCTTTGGGACAGGGAGGGCAGGGGAGCTGTTTTTT. This encodes CASSFGTGRAGELFF.

The rearrangement uses TRBV5-1 and TRBJ2-7, with 8 bases fitting TRBD1. The junction had 9 bases not matched to a gene; V was cut back by 0 bases and J by 7 bases. Germline assignment: CDR1 SGHRS and CDR2 YFSETQ. The CDR3 covers 15 residues. The CDR3 nucleotides read TGCGCCAGCAGCTTGGACGGACAGGGCGGTCGGGAGCAGTACTTC. This encodes CASSLDGQGGREQYF.

The rearrangement links TRBV15 to TRBJ1-4; D unresolved. The germline CDR1 and CDR2 sequences are LNHNV and YYDKDF (reference sequence). CDR3 length: 15 amino acids. Trimming left V 3 bases short and J 0 bases short, with 8 bases between. This CDR3 is CATSSQSATNEKLFF. The CDR3 nucleotides are TGTGCCACCAGCAGCCAGAGTGCAACTAATGAAAAACTGTTTTTT.